The source of this T cell receptor beta chain is a study of OX40 agonist ivuxolimab in advanced cancers. With regard to the full study: The costimulatory receptor OX40 (CD134) was targeted by ivuxolimab, a fully human IgG2 agonistic monoclonal antibody. Intravenous ivuxolimab was administered to patients every 2 weeks at six dose levels: 0.01, 0.1, 0.3, 1.5, 3 and 10 mg/kg. Among the approximately 50 dose-escalation patients, some 20 had hepatocellular carcinoma, approximately 15 melanoma, 9 renal cell carcinoma and 9 head and neck cancer. In the dose-escalation cohort, 82.7% of patients were male, and the mean age was 60 years with a range of roughly 20 to 85. Patients were allowed to have had prior anti-PD-1, anti-PD-L1 or anti-CTLA-4 therapy, and approximately 43% of the dose-escalation patients had previously received checkpoint inhibitors. Partial responses occurred in three dose-escalation patients, of whom one had hepatocellular carcinoma and two had cutaneous melanoma. The purpose of peripheral TCRbeta sequencing was to test whether ivuxolimab changed TCR sequence diversity and led to clonal T-cell expansion. The paper reports the monotherapy dose-escalation portion (N of about 47 patients) of the phase I ivuxolimab trial. Findings and caveats that apply to the study as a whole: In partial responders in the 0.1-3.0 mg/kg groups, normalized peripheral clonal expansion was found to be among the lowest, especially among CD8+ T cells. Clonal expansion of both CD4+ and CD8+ blood T cells was observed from baseline to week 6 at doses 0.1 to 3.0 mg/kg. Antigen specificity was not determined for the clonally expanded peripheral T cells. On average, CD8+ T cells showed more expanded clones than CD4+ T cells after ivuxolimab. Low levels of normalized T-cell clonal expansion were also shown by some nonresponding patients.

Patients with autoimmune disease history or receiving systemic immunosuppression were excluded from the trial. Peripheral blood for TCR sequencing was collected from all dose cohorts at baseline, on cycle 4 day 1, and on cycle 7 day 1. Samples came from an open-label, multicenter, first-in-human phase I dose-escalation trial of ivuxolimab. Adults with locally advanced or metastatic melanoma, renal cell carcinoma, hepatocellular carcinoma or head and neck squamous cell carcinoma were enrolled in the trial. CD4+ and CD8+ T cells were sorted separately from peripheral blood before TCR sequencing. Ends trimmed: V by 0 bases, J by 6 bases; bases unmatched to a gene: 11. Including the terminal cysteine and phenylalanine, the CDR3 comprises 17 residues. The only DNA kept is the CDR3, 51 bases in frame from the first base. Taken from the germline V gene (reference sequence), the CDR1 and CDR2 loops are SGHKS and YYEKEE.

For sequencing of the TCRbeta CDR3 region, genomic DNA was extracted from the sorted cells. TCRbeta CDR3 regions were sequenced using the immunoSEQ Assay. The clones in this table, taken by TCRdb from immuneACCESS, are in-frame only. Not every clone is retained; where verified, under half of the shortfall comes from an unresolved V gene, and the cause of the rest is unknown. The sample table shows about 25,000 clones, and about 85% are seen once. The leading ten clones occupy roughly 33% of the sample. About this clone itself: Its antigen specificity is not known. No base quality information exists; no much larger clone differs at one position.

The origin of this receptor is an adult with an advanced solid tumor such as melanoma, head and neck, liver or kidney cancer. The sample here was CD4+ or CD8+ T cells sorted from blood, taken in a trial of the OX40 agonist ivuxolimab. The chain uses TRBV5-5 and TRBJ1-2, with TRBD1 identical over 10 junction bases. Here is the DNA: TGTGCCAGCAGCTTGGGTGGGACAGGGGTCCAGCGCCATGGCTACACCTTC. Its amino acids are CASSLGGTGVQRHGYTF. Full variable domain (CDR3 extended with the reference TRBV5-5 and TRBJ1-2 proteins): DAGVTQSPTHLIKTRGQQVTLRCSPISGHKSVSWYQQVLGQGPQFIFQYYEKEERGRGNFPDRFSARQFPNYSSELNVNALLLGDSALYLCASSLGGTGVQRHGYTFGSGTRLTVV.